This T cell receptor beta chain was sequenced for a study of blood T cell repertoires in COVID-19. The germline V gene encodes CDR1 MDHEN and CDR2 SYDVKM. V gave up 6 bases and J gave up 4 bases; unmatched junction bases: 4. There are 14 residues in the CDR3. Assay used: immunoSEQ multiplex PCR; TCRdb lists only in-frame clones, some missing. The top ten hold around 15% of the sample, which has under 200,000 clones, almost 80% seen once. In this sample, this clone turned up once. The receptor's source is a man between 60 and 75 years old with active or convalescent COVID-19. The specimen was peripheral blood. The chain links TRBV28 to TRBJ1-3; the match to TRBD1 covers 9 bases. This CDR3 is CASSGDREGNTIYF. For the CDR3, the DNA is TGTGCCAGCAGCGGGGACAGGGAAGGAAACACCATATATTTT.